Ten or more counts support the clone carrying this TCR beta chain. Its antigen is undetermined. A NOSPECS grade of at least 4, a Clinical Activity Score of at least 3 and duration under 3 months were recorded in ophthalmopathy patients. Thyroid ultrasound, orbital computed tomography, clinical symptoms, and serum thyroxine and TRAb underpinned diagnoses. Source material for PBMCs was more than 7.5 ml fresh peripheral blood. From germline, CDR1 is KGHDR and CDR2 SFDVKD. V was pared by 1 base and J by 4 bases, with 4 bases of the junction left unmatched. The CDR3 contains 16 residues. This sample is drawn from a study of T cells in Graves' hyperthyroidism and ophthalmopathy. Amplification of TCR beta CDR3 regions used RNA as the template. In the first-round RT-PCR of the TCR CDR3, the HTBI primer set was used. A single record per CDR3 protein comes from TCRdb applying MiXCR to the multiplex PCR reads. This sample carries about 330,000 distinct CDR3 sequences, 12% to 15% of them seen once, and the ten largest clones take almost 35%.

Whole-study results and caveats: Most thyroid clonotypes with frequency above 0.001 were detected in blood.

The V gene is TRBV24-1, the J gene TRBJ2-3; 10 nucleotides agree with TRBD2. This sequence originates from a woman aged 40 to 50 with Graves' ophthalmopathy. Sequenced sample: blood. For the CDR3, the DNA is TGTGCCACCAGTGATTTCCCTAGCGGGGGCTCAGATACGCAGTATTTT. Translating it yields CATSDFPSGGSDTQYF.